The 25 T cell receptor beta chains below were found in one sample sequenced in a study of molecular identifiers for immune sequencing clone quantification. TCRdb re-called the PCR reads through MiXCR, storing one row per CDR3 protein. The table has approximately 500,000 distinct CDR3 sequences, roughly 25% seen once. The specimen sequenced was naive CD8+ T cells from blood, with Jurkat cell RNA spiked in. The sample's subset: FACS-sorted CD8+CD4-CCR7+CD45RA+ naive T cells. These receptors came from a human donor in good health. Some libraries in this study had Jurkat cell RNA spiked in.

Of note for this clonotype: Since a much larger clone is just one base distant, this may be a read error. J is TRBJ2-1 and V is TRBV4-3, with TRBD2 matching 7 bases. Looked up from germline, CDR1 is LGHNA and CDR2 is YSLEER. Trimming at V came to 6 bases and at J to 16 bases, leaving 12 bases not matched to a gene. The CDR3 runs 12 residues. The CDR3 protein is CASSTPGTIFFF. CDR3 DNA: TGCGCCAGCAGTACTCCCGGGACTATCTTTTTCTTC.

To note about this clonotype: This may arise from a read error, as a much more abundant clone is one base away. The chain combines TRBV20-1 with TRBJ1-1, with 11 bases that match TRBD1. The CDR3 length is 13 residues. CDR1 DFQATT and CDR2 SNEGSKA come from the germline V gene (reference sequence). CDR3 sequence reads: CSATGTGGPEASF. The DNA of the CDR3 is TGCAGTGCAACCGGGACAGGGGGTCCTGAAGCTTCCTTT.

This clonotype was observed many times. The chain employs TRBV30 and TRBJ2-7; no definite D call. From germline, CDR1 is GTSNPN and CDR2 SVGIG (reference sequence). The CDR3 length is 12 residues. Trimming removed 1 base from V and 7 bases from J, with 11 bases in between. As DNA, the CDR3 is TGTGCCTGGAGTGCGTGGGCGAGGGAGCAGTACTTC. It specifies CAWSAWAREQYF.

The chain is built from TRBV12-3 or TRBV12-4 and TRBJ2-6, with TRBD2 matching 10 bases. J gave up 2 bases and V 4 bases, and 17 bases lay outside the gene matches. The CDR3 is made up of 21 amino acids. CDR3 protein: CASSSPGRAGGVFAGANVLTF. The DNA for the CDR3 is TGTGCCAGCAGTTCCCCGGGGAGAGCGGGGGGGGTATTTGCTGGGGCCAACGTCCTGACTTTC.

The genes are TRBV20-1 and TRBJ1-6, with 11 bases that match TRBD1. CDR3 size: 17 residues. Germline CDR1 is DFQATT and CDR2 is SNEGSKA (reference sequence). V shed 0 bases and J 11 bases; nucleotides not matched to a gene: 12. This CDR3 reads CSARDLDRGRSSAPLHF. In DNA, the CDR3 is TGCAGTGCTAGAGATTTGGACAGGGGGCGAAGCAGCGCACCCCTCCACTTT.

This clonotype was picked up many times. This sequence joins TRBV27 and TRBJ1-1; TRBD1 matches at 7 bases. With 5 bases clipped from V and 4 bases from J, the junction kept 10 bases outside the gene matches. The germline V gene encodes CDR1 MNHEY and CDR2 SMNVEV (reference sequence). The CDR3 spans 15 residues. The CDR3 nucleotides read TGTGCCAGCAGTCAAGGGGGCAGGGGACGCACTGAAGCTTTCTTT. Translating it yields CASSQGGRGRTEAFF.

Remarks on this clonotype: A read error may explain this, as a much larger clone is one base away. The chain links TRBV12-3 or TRBV12-4 to TRBJ2-3, with 7 bases matching TRBD1. This CDR3 comprises 16 residues. The CDR3 DNA is TGTGCCAGCGGTTTTAGTGGACAGGTCTACACAGATACGCAGTATTTT. Protein: CASGFSGQVYTDTQYF.

The chain carries TRBV28 and TRBJ2-3, with TRBD2 matching over 11 bases. Germline V lookup: CDR1 MDHEN, CDR2 SYDVKM. The CDR3 is 20 residues long. V lost 3 bases to trimming and J lost 4 bases; unmatched junction nucleotides: 18. For the CDR3, the DNA is TGTGCCAGCAGTTTCCCTTCGGGGACTAGCGGACTCTACGGGGCAGATACGCAGTATTTT. Its translation is CASSFPSGTSGLYGADTQYF.

This clonotype was seen only a few times. The V and J genes are TRBV20-1 and TRBJ1-2; the D gene is possibly TRBD1 (6 bases). This CDR3 is 15 amino acids long. Looked up from germline, CDR1 is DFQATT and CDR2 is SNEGSKA (reference sequence). The germline V and J ends were trimmed by 0 bases and 8 bases, with 19 bases remaining between them. This CDR3 reads CSARDIGRGSEGYTF. For the CDR3, the DNA is TGCAGTGCTAGAGATATTGGCAGGGGTTCCGAAGGCTACACCTTC.

This chain links TRBV12-3 or TRBV12-4 with TRBJ2-7, with 8 bases lining up with TRBD1. The CDR3 consists of 15 residues. After removal of 1 base from V and 8 bases from J, the junction contained 10 bases not matched to a gene. Written as DNA, the CDR3 is TGTGCCAGCAGTTTAGAAGACAGGGGCCCCCTCCAGCAGTACTTC. It specifies CASSLEDRGPLQQYF.

This clonotype was seen a handful of times. The chain combines TRBV9 with TRBJ2-3, with D perhaps matching TRBD2 (6 bases). CDR1 is SGDLS, CDR2 YYNGEE, per germline. The V end was cut by 3 bases, the J end by 0 bases, with 14 bases between. CDR3 length equals 16 residues. The CDR3 DNA follows: TGTGCCAGCAGCGCGAGGACTAAGATCAGCACAGATACGCAGTATTTT. It specifies CASSARTKISTDTQYF.

This clonotype was counted at least ten times. The chain uses TRBV19 and TRBJ2-3, with a weak D call TRBD1 (6 bases). This CDR3 comprises 15 residues. Trimming took 2 bases from V and 6 from J, leaving 15 bases between them. Germline V CDR1 and CDR2: LNHDA, SQIVND (reference sequence). This CDR3 reads CASSISSRGSDTQYF. The CDR3 DNA is TGTGCCAGTAGTATATCGAGCAGGGGCTCGGATACGCAGTATTTT.

This clonotype was observed at least ten times. The chain carries TRBV7-9 and TRBJ2-5, with D perhaps given as TRBD1 or TRBD2 (6 bases each). CDR3 length: 17 residues. Germline lookup yields CDR1 SEHNR and CDR2 FQNEAQ (reference sequence). V shed 8 bases and J shed 2 bases, with 24 bases lying between them. The CDR3 region has the DNA TGTGCCAGCCGCAGGGGAACTTTTGGAGGGGGGCAAGAGACCCAGTACTTC. It specifies CASRRGTFGGGQETQYF.

This clonotype was recorded at least ten times. The rearrangement links TRBV13 to TRBJ2-5; possibly TRBD2 for D (6 bases). The CDR3 extends over 14 amino acids. CDR1 is PRHDT and CDR2 is FYEKMQ in the germline V gene (reference sequence). Trimming pared 3 bases from V and 3 bases from J, leaving 11 bases between. CDR3 DNA: TGTGCCAGCAGCTTCGGGACTCAAGAAGAGACCCAGTACTTC. Residues: CASSFGTQEETQYF.

This clonotype has a count of ten or more. This chain uses TRBV7-9 with TRBJ2-7; D remains ambiguous. The germline gives CDR1 SEHNR, CDR2 FQNEAQ (reference sequence). V gave up 2 bases and J gave up 5 bases, with 10 bases separating them. The CDR3 is made up of 13 amino acids. The CDR3 loop reads CASSLSPVNEQYF. The CDR3 DNA sequence: TGTGCCAGCAGCTTAAGCCCCGTCAACGAGCAGTACTTC.

The table lists this clonotype with a few counts. The rearrangement links TRBV20-1 to TRBJ2-7; D remains ambiguous. The germline V and J ends were trimmed by 3 bases and 1 base, with 13 bases remaining between them. From germline, CDR1 is DFQATT and CDR2 SNEGSKA (reference sequence). The CDR3 is made up of 14 amino acids. The CDR3 loop reads CSARDDLESYEQYF. CDR3 DNA: TGCAGTGCTAGGGACGACTTAGAATCCTACGAGCAGTACTTC.

Notes on this clonotype: At one of its ends the junction is not consistent with the germline gene, which may arise from a read error. V is TRBV12-3 or TRBV12-4 and J is TRBJ2-7; 11 nucleotides align to TRBD1. The CDR3 spans 15 residues. CDR3 protein: CASSSGTGGNYAQYF. Here the CDR3 DNA reads TGTGCCAGCAGCTCCGGGACAGGGGGTAACTACGCGCAGTACTTC.

Regarding this clonotype: This may be a read error, as it is one base from a much larger clone. The chain's CDR3 is CASSGGGCSNQPQHF. CDR3 bases: TGTGCCAGCAGTGGTGGGGGGTGTAGCAATCAGCCCCAGCATTTT. V is TRBV28 and J is TRBJ1-5, with D possibly matching TRBD1 (5 bases). Germline V gene sequence: CDR1 MDHEN, CDR2 SYDVKM. The length of the CDR3 is 15 residues. V was trimmed by 5 bases and J by 0 bases, leaving 11 bases between them. The full variable domain, in which reference TRBV28 and TRBJ1-5 provide the parts outside the CDR3, is DVKVTQSSRYLVKRTGEKVFLECVQDMDHENMFWYRQDPGLGLRLIYFSYDVKMKEKGDIPEGYSVSREKKERFSLILESASTNQTSMYLCASSGGGCSNQPQHFGDGTRLSIL.

This clonotype was detected ten times or more. J is TRBJ2-3 and V is TRBV6-2 or TRBV6-3; D gene unclear. The CDR3 runs 13 residues. V lost 5 bases to trimming and J lost 3 bases, with 9 bases between them. Germline V gene lookup returns CDR1 MNHEY and CDR2 SVGEGT. The CDR3 bases are TGTGCCAGCAGTCACACTTTTACAGATACGCAGTATTTT. This sequence encodes CASSHTFTDTQYF.

Many counts were recorded for this clonotype. The chain combines TRBV29-1 with TRBJ1-2, with D perhaps TRBD1 (5 bases). Trimming removed 0 bases from V and 3 bases from J, with 14 bases in between. This CDR3 has 15 amino acids. Germline-derived CDR1 and CDR2 are SQVTM and ANQGSEA. CDR3 sequence (DNA): TGCAGCGTTGAAGATCTGGGGCAGGGTGACTATGGCTACACCTTC. As protein: CSVEDLGQGDYGYTF.

There are many counts of this clonotype. This chain uses TRBV20-1 with TRBJ1-1, with TRBD1 matching over 9 bases. CDR1 DFQATT and CDR2 SNEGSKA come from the germline V gene (reference sequence). The CDR3 runs to 16 residues. J was trimmed by 7 bases and V by 0 bases; bases with no gene match: 12. The CDR3 here is CSARDLLGQGYVEAFF. The CDR3 nucleotides are TGCAGTGCTAGAGATCTTTTGGGACAGGGTTATGTTGAAGCTTTCTTT.

The table lists this clonotype with many counts. This chain joins TRBV12-3 or TRBV12-4 and TRBJ2-3; no clear D gene. This CDR3 region has 13 residues. The ends were cut back, 4 bases at V and 2 bases at J, with 7 bases in the middle. The CDR3 here is CASSSAATDTQYF. The CDR3 DNA reads TGTGCCAGCAGTTCGGCAGCCACAGATACGCAGTATTTT.

The chain combines TRBV12-3 or TRBV12-4 with TRBJ1-4, with D unresolved. The CDR3 spans 14 residues. V was pared by 6 bases and J by 2 bases, with 10 bases between. The CDR3 loop reads CASSSSFTNEKLFF. The DNA of the CDR3 is TGTGCCAGCAGCTCGAGCTTTACTAATGAAAAACTGTTTTTT.

The chain links TRBV27 to TRBJ2-1; 9 nucleotides align to TRBD2. The junction had 7 bases not matched to a gene; V was cut back by 6 bases and J by 4 bases. The CDR3 is made up of 15 amino acids. CDR1 and CDR2 (germline): MNHEY, SMNVEV (reference sequence). DNA of the CDR3: TGTGCCAGCAGAGTATATAGCGGGAGTTACAATGAGCAGTTCTTC. Protein sequence: CASRVYSGSYNEQFF.

This clonotype appeared many times. The chain uses TRBV20-1 and TRBJ1-1; unclear D gene. V was shortened by 8 bases and J by 7 bases, with 17 bases between the two germline ends. From germline, CDR1 is DFQATT and CDR2 SNEGSKA (reference sequence). This CDR3 contains 12 residues. CDR3 in amino acids: CSPAGQRDEAFF. The DNA for the CDR3 is TGCAGTCCCGCCGGGCAACGGGATGAAGCTTTCTTT.